The following is a T cell receptor (beta chain) sequence with its context. The antigen is unknown. The CDR3 loop spans 13 amino acids. Trimming removed 7 bases at V and 8 bases at J, with 15 bases between. Germline-derived CDR1 and CDR2 are SGHTA and FQGNSA. This specimen belongs to a study of T cells in localized non-small cell lung cancer. Sequencing used immunoSEQ multiplex PCR; TCRdb keeps in-frame clones, though not all of them. This sample yields tens of thousands of clones, of which 85% to 95% are seen a single time; 7.1% belongs to the top ten. Findings and caveats of the study: A single tumor region was sequenced, leaving heterogeneity possible. Uninvolved neighboring lung showed the greatest T cell clonality, exceeding tumor. A higher density of T cells in blood coincided with extended overall survival. Among the top 100 tumor clones, a median around 60 appeared in adjacent lung.

Source: peripheral blood, taken before any cancer treatment. This rearrangement joins TRBV7-2 to TRBJ2-1; D remains unclear. The source is an older female donor with stage I lung adenocarcinoma. The CDR3 region has the DNA TGTGCCAGCACCCGCCCTGCCTCAGATGAGCAGTTCTTC. Its protein is CASTRPASDEQFF.